This T cell receptor (beta chain) stems from a study of early T cells in non-severe SARS-CoV-2 infection. Individual cDNA molecules each received unique molecular identifiers attached to them. TCRdb processed the 5' RACE reads anew with MiXCR; each CDR3 protein has one entry. The sample records 20,000 to 25,000 distinct CDR3 sequences, 4.5% to 5.5% being singletons. This clonotype was observed many times. The TCR originated in an adult who was a healthcare worker with PCR-confirmed SARS-CoV-2 infection or an uninfected control (not recorded which). Sequencing input: whole blood.

CDR3 amino acids: CSVGGQGGRAQYF. The CDR3, as DNA: TGCAGCGTTGGAGGTCAGGGTGGGAGGGCCCAGTACTTC. The J gene is TRBJ2-5, the V gene TRBV29-1; 7 nucleotides align to TRBD2. Per the germline V gene, CDR1 is SQVTM and CDR2 is ANQGSEA. With V trimmed by 4 bases and J by 9 bases, 11 bases remained unmatched. The CDR3 is 13 residues long.